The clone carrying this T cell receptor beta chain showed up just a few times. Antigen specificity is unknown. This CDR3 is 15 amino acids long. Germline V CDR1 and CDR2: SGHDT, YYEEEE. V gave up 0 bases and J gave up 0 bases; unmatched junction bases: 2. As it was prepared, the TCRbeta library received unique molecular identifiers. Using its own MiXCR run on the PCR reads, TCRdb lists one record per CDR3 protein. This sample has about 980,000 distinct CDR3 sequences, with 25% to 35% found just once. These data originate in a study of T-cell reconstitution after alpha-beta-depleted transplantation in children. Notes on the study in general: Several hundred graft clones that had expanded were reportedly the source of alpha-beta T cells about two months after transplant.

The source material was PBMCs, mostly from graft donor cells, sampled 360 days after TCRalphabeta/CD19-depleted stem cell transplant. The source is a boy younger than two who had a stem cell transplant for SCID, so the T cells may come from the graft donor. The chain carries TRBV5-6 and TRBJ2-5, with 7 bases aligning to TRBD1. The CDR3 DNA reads TGTGCCAGCAGCTTGGAGGGGACAGACCAAGAGACCCAGTACTTC. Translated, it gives CASSLEGTDQETQYF. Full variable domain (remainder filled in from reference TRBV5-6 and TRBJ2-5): DAGVTQSPTHLIKTRGQQVTLRCSPKSGHDTVSWYQQALGQGPQFIFQYYEEEERQRGNFPDRFSGHQFPNYSSELNVNALLLGDSALYLCASSLEGTDQETQYFGPGTRLLVL.